The 9 T cell receptor beta chains given below trace back to one sample, sequenced in a study of CD8+ T cells in alopecia areata. Documented treatment: oral pan-JAK inhibitor, 5-10 mg twice daily. RNA extraction was followed by reverse transcription into cDNA, which acted as the sequencing template. Data came from immunoSEQ multiplex PCR; TCRdb stores just in-frame clones and leaves some out. Here the sample spans some 190,000 clones, approximately 67% being singletons. Sequenced material: CD4+ T cells sorted from blood, taken around week 44, from a patient treated with tofacitinib. Receptor source: a human donor with alopecia areata.

In DNA, the CDR3 is TGCAGCGTTCTCAGTTTCCCGAACACCGGGGAGCTGTTTTTT. Its protein product is CSVLSFPNTGELFF. The V gene is TRBV29-1, the J gene TRBJ2-2; D is unresolved. The CDR3 has 14 residues. V was shortened by 5 bases and J by 0 bases, with 10 bases between the two germline ends. Germline values: CDR1 SQVTM, CDR2 ANQGSEA.

V is TRBV29-1 and J is TRBJ2-3; D is ambiguous. V was pared by 7 bases and J by 0 bases, with 11 bases between. The CDR3 covers 13 residues. Germline CDR1 SQVTM, CDR2 ANQGSEA. The CDR3 nucleotides read TGCAGCGAGTCATGGTATAGCACAGATACGCAGTATTTT. This translates into CSESWYSTDTQYF.

The rearrangement joins TRBV10-3 to TRBJ2-7, with 9 bases that match TRBD1. CDR1 ENHRY and CDR2 SYGVKD come from the germline V gene. The V segment lost 6 bases and the J segment 4 bases; nucleotides outside the gene matches: 10. The CDR3 spans 15 residues. CDR3 bases: TGTGCCATCAGACTACAGGGGGCTGGAGAGTACGAGCAGTACTTC. Encoded protein: CAIRLQGAGEYEQYF.

The chain has TRBV29-1 and TRBJ1-1; D possibly corresponds to TRBD1 (6 bases). Between the trimmed V and J ends, which lost 5 bases and 1 base, there was a span of 17 bases. Per the germline V gene, CDR1 is SQVTM and CDR2 is ANQGSEA. The CDR3 runs to 15 residues. For the CDR3, the DNA is TGCAGCGTTTATCTACCCAGGGGCCGGAACACTGAAGCTTTCTTT. Translation: CSVYLPRGRNTEAFF.

The chain is built from TRBV27 and TRBJ2-3; TRBD1 agrees at 7 bases. V lost 6 bases to trimming and J lost 0 bases; unmatched junction nucleotides: 12. The V gene's germline CDR1 is MNHEY and CDR2 SMNVEV (reference sequence). The CDR3 has 17 amino acids. CDR3 nucleotides: TGTGCCAGCAGCCCGGGCCGACAGGGACCTAGCACAGATACGCAGTATTTT. It yields the protein CASSPGRQGPSTDTQYF.

J is TRBJ1-5 and V is TRBV2; D is perhaps TRBD1 (5 bases). The CDR3 contains 15 residues. Germline CDR1 SNHLY, CDR2 FYNNEI. Trimming pared 6 bases from V and 0 bases from J, leaving 12 bases between. The CDR3 coding sequence is TGTGCCAGCAGCTTCCGGGACGTTAGCAATCAGCCCCAGCATTTT. Residues: CASSFRDVSNQPQHF.

The V call is TRBV6-7, the J call TRBJ2-7; D perhaps matches TRBD1 (6 bases). TRBV6-7 is noted as an ORF with a role that remains uncertain. Trimming removed 11 bases at V and 5 bases at J, with 13 bases between. CDR3 length equals 11 residues. CDR3 protein: CAGGTVHEQYF. In DNA, the CDR3 is TGTGCCGGGGGCACCGTTCACGAGCAGTACTTC.

The chain carries TRBV30 and TRBJ1-2, with TRBD1 as a possible D gene (6 bases). V lost 8 bases, J lost 4 bases, and 14 bases lay in between. Germline V gives CDR1 GTSNPN, CDR2 SVGIG (reference sequence). The CDR3 spans 12 residues. The CDR3 DNA is TGTGCCGCGGACGGGGGGCCCTATGGCTACACCTTC. Encoded protein: CAADGGPYGYTF. The full variable domain, with the rest looked up from reference TRBV30 and TRBJ1-2, is SQTIHQWPATLVQPVGSPLSLECTVEGTSNPNLYWYRQAAGRGLQLLFYSVGIGQISSEVPQNLSASRPQDRQFILSSKKLLLSDSGFYLCAADGGPYGYTFGSGTRLTVV.

Turning to this clone: This sample includes further DNA sequences coding for the same CDR3. The chain has TRBV18 and TRBJ1-1; D remains ambiguous. Trimming left V 3 bases short and J 0 bases short, with 5 bases between. The CDR3 extends over 13 amino acids. Germline V gene sequence: CDR1 KGHSH, CDR2 LQKENI. CDR3 DNA sequence: TGTGCCAGCTCACCGAAGGTGAACACTGAAGCTTTCTTT. Protein sequence: CASSPKVNTEAFF. Full variable domain (remainder filled in from reference TRBV18 and TRBJ1-1): NAGVMQNPRHLVRRRGQEARLRCSPMKGHSHVYWYRQLPEEGLKFMVYLQKENIIDESGMPKERFSAEFPKEGPSILRIQQVVRGDSAAYFCASSPKVNTEAFFGQGTRLTVV.